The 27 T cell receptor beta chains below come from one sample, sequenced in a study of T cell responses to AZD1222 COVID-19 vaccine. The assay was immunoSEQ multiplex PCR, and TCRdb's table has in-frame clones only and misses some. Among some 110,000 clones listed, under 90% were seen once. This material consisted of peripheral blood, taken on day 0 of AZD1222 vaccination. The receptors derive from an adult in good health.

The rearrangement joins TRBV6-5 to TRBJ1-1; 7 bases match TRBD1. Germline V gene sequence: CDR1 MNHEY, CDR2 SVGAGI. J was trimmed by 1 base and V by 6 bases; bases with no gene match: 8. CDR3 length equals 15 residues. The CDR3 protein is CASRRGGVGNTEAFF. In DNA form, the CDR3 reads TGTGCCAGCAGACGAGGGGGCGTCGGGAACACTGAAGCTTTCTTT.

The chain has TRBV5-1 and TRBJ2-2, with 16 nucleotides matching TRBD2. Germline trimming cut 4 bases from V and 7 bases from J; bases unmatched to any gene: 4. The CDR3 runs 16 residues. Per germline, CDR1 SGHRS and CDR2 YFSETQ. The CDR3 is CASSGTSGRAGGELFF. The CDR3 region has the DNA TGCGCCAGCAGCGGGACTAGCGGGAGGGCCGGCGGGGAGCTGTTTTTT.

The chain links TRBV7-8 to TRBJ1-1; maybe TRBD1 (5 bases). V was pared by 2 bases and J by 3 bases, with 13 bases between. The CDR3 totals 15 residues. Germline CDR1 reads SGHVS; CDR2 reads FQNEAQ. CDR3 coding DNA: TGTGCCAGCAGCTTACAGGGAATGGGACACACTGAAGCTTTCTTT. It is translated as CASSLQGMGHTEAFF.

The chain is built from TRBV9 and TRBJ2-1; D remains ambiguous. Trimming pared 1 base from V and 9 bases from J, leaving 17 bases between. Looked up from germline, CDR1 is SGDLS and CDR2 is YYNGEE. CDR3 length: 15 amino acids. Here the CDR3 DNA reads TGTGCCAGCAGCGTATCCAGCGCCTTGAATGGTGAGCAGTTCTTC. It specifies CASSVSSALNGEQFF.

The CDR3 loop is CASSYSTIWRPAAGYEQYF. The CDR3 DNA sequence: TGTGCCAGCAGTTACTCGACTATCTGGCGCCCCGCCGCGGGCTACGAGCAGTACTTC. The chain has TRBV6-2 or TRBV6-3 and TRBJ2-7, with D possibly matching TRBD2 (5 bases). The CDR3 covers 19 residues. With 0 bases removed from V and 3 bases from J, the gap between germline ends came to 24 bases. The germline gives CDR1 MNHEY, CDR2 SVGEGT.

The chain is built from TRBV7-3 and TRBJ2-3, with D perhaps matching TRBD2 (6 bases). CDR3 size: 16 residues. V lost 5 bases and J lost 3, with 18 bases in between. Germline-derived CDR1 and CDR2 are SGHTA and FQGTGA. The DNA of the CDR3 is TGTGCCAGCAGCCCGAGATCGGGAGTAGGTACAGATACGCAGTATTTT. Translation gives CASSPRSGVGTDTQYF.

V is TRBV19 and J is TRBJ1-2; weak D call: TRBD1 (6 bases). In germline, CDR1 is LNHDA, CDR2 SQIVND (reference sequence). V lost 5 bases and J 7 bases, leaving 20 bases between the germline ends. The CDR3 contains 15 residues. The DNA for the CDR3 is TGTGCCAGTAGTTACCCGGAGGGGGGCACAGGTGGCTACACCTTC. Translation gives CASSYPEGGTGGYTF.

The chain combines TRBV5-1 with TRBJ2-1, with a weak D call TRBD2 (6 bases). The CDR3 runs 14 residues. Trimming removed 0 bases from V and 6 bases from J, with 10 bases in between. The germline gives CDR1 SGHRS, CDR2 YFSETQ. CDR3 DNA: TGCGCCAGCAGCTTGGGGACTACATCCAATGAGCAGTTCTTC. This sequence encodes CASSLGTTSNEQFF.

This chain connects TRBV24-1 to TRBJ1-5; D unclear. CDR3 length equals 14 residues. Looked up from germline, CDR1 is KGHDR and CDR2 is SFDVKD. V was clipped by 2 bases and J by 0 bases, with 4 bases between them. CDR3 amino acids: CATSDSNSNQPQHF. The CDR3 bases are TGTGCCACCAGTGATTCCAATAGCAATCAGCCCCAGCATTTT.

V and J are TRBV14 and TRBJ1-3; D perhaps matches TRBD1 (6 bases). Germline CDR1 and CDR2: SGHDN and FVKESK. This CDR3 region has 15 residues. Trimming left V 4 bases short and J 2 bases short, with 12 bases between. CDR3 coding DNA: TGTGCCAGCAGCCTTTACACAGGGCCTGGAAACACCATATATTTT. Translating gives CASSLYTGPGNTIYF.

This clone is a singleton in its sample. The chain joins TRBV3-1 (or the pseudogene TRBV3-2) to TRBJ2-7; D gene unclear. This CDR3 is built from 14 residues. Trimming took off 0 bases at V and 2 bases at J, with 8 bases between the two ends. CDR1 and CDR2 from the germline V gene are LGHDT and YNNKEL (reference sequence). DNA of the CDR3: TGTGCCAGCAGCCAAGAGTGGCAGCCCTACGAGCAGTACTTC. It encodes CASSQEWQPYEQYF.

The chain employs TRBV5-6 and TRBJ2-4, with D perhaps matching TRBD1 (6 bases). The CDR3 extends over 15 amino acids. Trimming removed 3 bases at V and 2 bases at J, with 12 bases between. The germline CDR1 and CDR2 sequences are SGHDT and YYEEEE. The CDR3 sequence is CASSSLQGSKNIQYF. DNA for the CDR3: TGTGCCAGCAGCTCACTACAGGGTTCCAAAAACATTCAGTACTTC.

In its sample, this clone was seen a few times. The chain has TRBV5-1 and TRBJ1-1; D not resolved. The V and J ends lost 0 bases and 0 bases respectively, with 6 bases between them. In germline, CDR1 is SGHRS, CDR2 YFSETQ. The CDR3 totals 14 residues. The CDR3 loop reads CASSLGHVNTEAFF. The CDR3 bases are TGCGCCAGCAGCTTGGGACACGTGAACACTGAAGCTTTCTTT.

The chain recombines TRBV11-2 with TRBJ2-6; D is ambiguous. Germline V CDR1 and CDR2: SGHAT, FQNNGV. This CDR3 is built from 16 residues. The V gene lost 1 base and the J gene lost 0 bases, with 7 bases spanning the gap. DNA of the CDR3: TGTGCCAGCAGCTTAGGATGGGACTCTGGGGCCAACGTCCTGACTTTC. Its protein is CASSLGWDSGANVLTF.

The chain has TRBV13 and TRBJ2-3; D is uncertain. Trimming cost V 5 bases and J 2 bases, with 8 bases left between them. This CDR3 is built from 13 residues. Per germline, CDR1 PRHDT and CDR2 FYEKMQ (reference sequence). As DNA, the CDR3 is TGTGCCAGCAGCGGGCAGAACACAGATACGCAGTATTTT. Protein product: CASSGQNTDTQYF.

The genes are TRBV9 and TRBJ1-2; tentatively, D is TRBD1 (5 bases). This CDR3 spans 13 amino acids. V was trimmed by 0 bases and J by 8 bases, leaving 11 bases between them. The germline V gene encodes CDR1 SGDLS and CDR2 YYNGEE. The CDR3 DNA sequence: TGTGCCAGCAGCGTAGAACAGGATAGCGGCTACACCTTC. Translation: CASSVEQDSGYTF.

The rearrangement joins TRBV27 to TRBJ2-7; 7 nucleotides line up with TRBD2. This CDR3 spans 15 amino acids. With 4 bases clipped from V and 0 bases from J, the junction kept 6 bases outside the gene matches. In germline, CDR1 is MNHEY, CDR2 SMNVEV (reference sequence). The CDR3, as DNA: TGTGCCAGCAGTTATAGCGGGTACAGCTCCTACGAGCAGTACTTC. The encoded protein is CASSYSGYSSYEQYF.

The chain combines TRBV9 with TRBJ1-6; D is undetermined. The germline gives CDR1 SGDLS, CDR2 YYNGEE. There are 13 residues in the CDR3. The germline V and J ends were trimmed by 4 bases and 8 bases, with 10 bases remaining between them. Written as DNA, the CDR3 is TGTGCCAGCAGCTTATCCCCGGATTCACCCCTCCACTTT. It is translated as CASSLSPDSPLHF.

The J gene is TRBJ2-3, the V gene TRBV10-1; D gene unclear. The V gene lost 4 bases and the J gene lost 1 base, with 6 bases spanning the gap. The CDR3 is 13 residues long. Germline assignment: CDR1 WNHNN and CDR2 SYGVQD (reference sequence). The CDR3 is CASSASGTDTQYF. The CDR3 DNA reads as TGCGCCAGCAGTGCTTCCGGCACAGATACGCAGTATTTT.

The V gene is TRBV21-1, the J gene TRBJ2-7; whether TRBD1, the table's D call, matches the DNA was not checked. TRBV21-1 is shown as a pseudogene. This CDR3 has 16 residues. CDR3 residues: CASSKDRQGSSHEQYF. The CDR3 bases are TGTGCCAGCAGCAAAGATCGGCAGGGTAGTAGCCACGAGCAGTACTTC.

As DNA, the CDR3 is TGTGCCAGCAGTTACGGAGGGATTTCTCATAATTCACCCCTCCACTTT. It translates to CASSYGGISHNSPLHF. The V gene is TRBV6-2 or TRBV6-3, the J gene TRBJ1-6; no clear D. Germline V gives CDR1 MNHEY, CDR2 SVGEGT. This CDR3 has 16 amino acids. Trimming cost V 2 bases and J 5 bases, with 13 bases left between them.

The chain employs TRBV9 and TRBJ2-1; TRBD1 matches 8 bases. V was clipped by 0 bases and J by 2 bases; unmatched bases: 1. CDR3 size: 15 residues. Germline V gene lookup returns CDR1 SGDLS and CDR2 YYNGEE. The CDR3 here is CASSVVDRAYNEQFF. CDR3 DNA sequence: TGTGCCAGCAGCGTAGTGGACAGGGCCTACAATGAGCAGTTCTTC.

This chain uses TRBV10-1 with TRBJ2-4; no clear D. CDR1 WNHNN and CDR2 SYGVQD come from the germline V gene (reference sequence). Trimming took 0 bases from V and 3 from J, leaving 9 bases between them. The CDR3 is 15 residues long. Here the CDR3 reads CASSESLAGKNIQYF. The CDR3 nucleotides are TGCGCCAGCAGTGAGTCATTAGCTGGCAAAAACATTCAGTACTTC.

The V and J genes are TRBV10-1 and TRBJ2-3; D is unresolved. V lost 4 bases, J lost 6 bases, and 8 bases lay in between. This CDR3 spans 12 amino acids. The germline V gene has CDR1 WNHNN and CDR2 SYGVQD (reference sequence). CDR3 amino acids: CASSGREDTQYF. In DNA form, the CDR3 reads TGCGCCAGCAGTGGACGTGAGGATACGCAGTATTTT.

This CDR3 is CASSQELAGSYEQYF. The CDR3 nucleotides are TGTGCCAGCAGCCAAGAACTAGCGGGCTCCTACGAGCAGTACTTC. This sequence joins TRBV4-2 and TRBJ2-7; 9 bases fit TRBD2. Germline CDR1 reads LGHNA; CDR2 reads YNFKEQ. The CDR3 totals 15 residues. With 0 bases clipped from V and 0 bases from J, the junction kept 0 bases outside the gene matches.

This chain's CDR3 is CASSYWAGQGGTEAFF. The CDR3 coding sequence is TGTGCCAGCAGTTACTGGGCGGGACAGGGTGGCACTGAAGCTTTCTTT. V usage is TRBV6-5 and J usage is TRBJ1-1; 9 bases line up with TRBD1. This CDR3 spans 16 amino acids. Trimming at V came to 1 base and at J to 4 bases, leaving 7 bases not matched to a gene. The germline V gene has CDR1 MNHEY and CDR2 SVGAGI.

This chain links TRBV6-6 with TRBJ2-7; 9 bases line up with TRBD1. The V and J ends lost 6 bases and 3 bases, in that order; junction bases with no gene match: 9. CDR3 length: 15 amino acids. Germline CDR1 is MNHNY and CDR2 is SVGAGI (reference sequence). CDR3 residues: CASSTPPGQGYEQYF. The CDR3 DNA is TGTGCCAGCAGCACGCCTCCGGGACAGGGCTACGAGCAGTACTTC.